The clone carrying this T cell receptor (beta chain) was seen just once. Its antigen is undetermined. This record comes from a study of CD8 T cells in ankylosing spondylitis. Findings of the study overall: In ankylosing spondylitis blood, a motif of several highly homologous TCR beta variants appeared characteristic. A CD8+ phenotype characterized the disease-linked clones, which were relatively rare in peripheral blood.

Quantitative 5'-RACE with molecular barcodes generated TCR beta libraries. TCRdb recomputed calls from the 5' RACE reads with MiXCR, one row per CDR3 protein. The sample lists just over 350,000 distinct CDR3 sequences, roughly 20% seen once, with about an eighth in the top ten. CDR3 length: 16 residues. The ends were cut back, 5 bases at V and 4 bases at J, with 17 bases in the middle. Sequencing input: blood, either unsorted or a sorted T cell fraction (not recorded which). The sequence was obtained from a male donor with ankylosing spondylitis or in good health (not recorded which). The J gene is TRBJ2-2, the V gene TRBV12-3 or TRBV12-4; perhaps TRBD1 as D (6 bases). The CDR3 bases are TGTGCCAGCAGTCTATCTAGGACAGAAAGCACCGGGGAGCTGTTTTTT. It translates to CASSLSRTESTGELFF.